This TCR beta chain appears in the sequencing data of a study of blood T cell repertoires in COVID-19. Overall study: The United States, Italy and Spain provided the acute and convalescent COVID-19 samples. PBMCs, B-cell-depleted T cells, or T cells were the source of the cDNA or gDNA that made up the material.

TCRdb's copy holds only in-frame clones and misses some; the assay was immunoSEQ multiplex PCR. The sample lists 250,000 or so clones, 65% to 90% occurring once. Individuals drawn from 20 to 25 US areas were roughly 18 to 95 years old. V was clipped by 1 base and J by 12 bases, with 8 bases between them. CDR3 length: 11 amino acids. Sequenced material: PBMCs or T cells enriched from blood (not recorded which). This chain joins TRBV12-3 or TRBV12-4 and TRBJ2-3; a weak D match, TRBD1 (6 bases). This TCR derives from a man aged 35 to 55 who had recovered from COVID-19. The CDR3 DNA sequence: TGTGCCAGCAGTTTAGACAGGGTACAGTATTTT. Encoded protein: CASSLDRVQYF.